The 2 T cell receptor beta chains given below trace back to one sample, sequenced in a study of STAT3 mutations in large granular lymphocyte leukemia. These receptors are not linked to any known antigen. Data came from immunoSEQ multiplex PCR; TCRdb stores just in-frame clones and leaves some out. Recorded for this sample: under 2,500 clones. Study-level results: At least one immunodominant TCR beta clonotype appeared in every T-cell large granular lymphocyte leukemia patient.

The sequenced sample was PBMCs. These receptors originate from a human donor with T large granular lymphocyte leukemia. The donor label of this sample is uncertain. Some clones in this sample may be carry-over from other donors' samples.

As to this clone: Likely a read error: the CDR3 ends without its conserved phenylalanine or tryptophan. The DNA is left out, because the CDR3 cannot be placed on it with certainty; the CDR3 is given as TCRdb lists it. The genes are TRBV11-2 and TRBJ2-5; the table's D call, TRBD1, was not checked against the DNA. Germline V gives CDR1 SGHAT, CDR2 FQNNGV. The CDR3 spans 11 residues, counting both ends. Here the CDR3 reads CASSSPGGVKT.

Comment on this clone: This CDR3 fails to terminate in the conserved phenylalanine or tryptophan, so it likely reflects a read error. The DNA is left out, because the CDR3 cannot be placed on it with certainty; the CDR3 is given as TCRdb lists it. The chain combines TRBV7-8 with TRBJ2-7; the table's D call of TRBD1 was not tested on the DNA. Germline CDR1 SGHVS, CDR2 FQNEAQ. The CDR3 has 11 amino acids, counting both end residues. The CDR3 protein is CASSLAAGGYE.